The text below deals with one TCR beta chain. This record comes from a study of blood T cell repertoires in COVID-19. Participant-given clinical history determined each cohort assignment. Per the germline V gene, CDR1 is LGHDT and CDR2 is YNNKEL (reference sequence). With 0 bases removed from V and 7 bases from J, the gap between germline ends came to 7 bases. This CDR3 has 13 amino acids. The repertoire was sequenced with immunoSEQ multiplex PCR; TCRdb's copy has only in-frame clones and lacks some. The data hold roughly 150,000 clones, with nearly 85% observed a single time. The chain is built from TRBV3-1 (or the pseudogene TRBV3-2) and TRBJ1-5, with a tentative D call TRBD1 (5 bases). The clonotype comes from a man over 45 in a cohort exposed to, infected with or recovered from COVID-19 (not recorded which). Input material: PBMCs or T cells enriched from blood (not recorded which). In DNA form, the CDR3 reads TGTGCCAGCAGCCAAGAAAGGGGACAGCCCCAGCATTTT. It specifies CASSQERGQPQHF.